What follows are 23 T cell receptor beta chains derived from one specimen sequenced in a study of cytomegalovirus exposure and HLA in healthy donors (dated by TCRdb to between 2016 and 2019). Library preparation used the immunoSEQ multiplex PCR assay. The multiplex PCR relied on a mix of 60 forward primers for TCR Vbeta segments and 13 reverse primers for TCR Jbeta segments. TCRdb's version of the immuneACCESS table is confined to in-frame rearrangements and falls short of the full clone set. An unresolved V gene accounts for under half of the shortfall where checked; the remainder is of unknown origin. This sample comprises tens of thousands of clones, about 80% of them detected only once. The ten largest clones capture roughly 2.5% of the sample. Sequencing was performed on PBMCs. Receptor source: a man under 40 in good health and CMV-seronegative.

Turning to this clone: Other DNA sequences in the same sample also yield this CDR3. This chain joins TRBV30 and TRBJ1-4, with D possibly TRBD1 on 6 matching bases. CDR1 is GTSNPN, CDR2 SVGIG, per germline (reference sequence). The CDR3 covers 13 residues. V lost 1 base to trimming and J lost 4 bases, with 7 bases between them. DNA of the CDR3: TGTGCCTGGAGTGAGGGGGTTAATGAAAAACTGTTTTTT. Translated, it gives CAWSEGVNEKLFF.

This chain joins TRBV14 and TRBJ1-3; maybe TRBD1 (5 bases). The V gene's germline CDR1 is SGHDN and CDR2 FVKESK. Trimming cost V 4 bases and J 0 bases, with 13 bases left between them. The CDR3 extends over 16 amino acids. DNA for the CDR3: TGTGCCAGCAGCCCCTTGACAGCTTACTCTGGAAACACCATATATTTT. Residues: CASSPLTAYSGNTIYF.

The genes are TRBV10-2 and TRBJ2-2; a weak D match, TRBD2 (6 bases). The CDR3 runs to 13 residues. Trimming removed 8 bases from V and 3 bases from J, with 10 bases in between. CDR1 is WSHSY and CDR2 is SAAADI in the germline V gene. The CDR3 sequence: CASSGVYTGELFF. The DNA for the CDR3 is TGCGCCAGCTCGGGAGTGTACACCGGGGAGCTGTTTTTT.

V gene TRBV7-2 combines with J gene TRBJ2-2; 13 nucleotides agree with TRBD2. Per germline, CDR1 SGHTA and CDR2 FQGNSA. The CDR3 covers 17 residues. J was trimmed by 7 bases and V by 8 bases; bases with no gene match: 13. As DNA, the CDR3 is TGTGCCAGCCGCGACACTAGCGGGGGGGCCTTTGGCGGGGAGCTGTTTTTT. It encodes CASRDTSGGAFGGELFF.

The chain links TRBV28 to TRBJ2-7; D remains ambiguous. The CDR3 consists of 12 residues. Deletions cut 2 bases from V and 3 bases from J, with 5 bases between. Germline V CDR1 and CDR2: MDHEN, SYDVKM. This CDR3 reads CASSLNGYEQYF. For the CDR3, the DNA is TGTGCCAGCAGTTTAAACGGCTACGAGCAGTACTTC. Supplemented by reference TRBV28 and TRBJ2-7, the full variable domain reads DVKVTQSSRYLVKRTGEKVFLECVQDMDHENMFWYRQDPGLGLRLIYFSYDVKMKEKGDIPEGYSVSREKKERFSLILESASTNQTSMYLCASSLNGYEQYFGPGTRLTVT.

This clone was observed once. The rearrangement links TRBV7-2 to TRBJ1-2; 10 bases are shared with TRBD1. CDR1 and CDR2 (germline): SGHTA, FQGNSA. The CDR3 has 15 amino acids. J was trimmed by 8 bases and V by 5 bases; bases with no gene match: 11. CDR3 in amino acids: CASSIGDRGVGGYTF. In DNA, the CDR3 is TGTGCCAGCAGCATAGGGGACAGGGGAGTGGGAGGCTACACCTTC.

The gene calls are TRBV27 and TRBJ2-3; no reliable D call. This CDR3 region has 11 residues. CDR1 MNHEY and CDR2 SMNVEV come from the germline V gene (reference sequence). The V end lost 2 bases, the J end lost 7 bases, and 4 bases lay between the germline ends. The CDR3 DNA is TGTGCCAGCAGTTTACCCTATACGCAGTATTTT. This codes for CASSLPYTQYF.

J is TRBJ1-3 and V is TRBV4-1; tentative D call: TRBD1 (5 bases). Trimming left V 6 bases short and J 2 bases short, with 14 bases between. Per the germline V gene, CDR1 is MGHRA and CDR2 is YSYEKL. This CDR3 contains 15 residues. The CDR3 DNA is TGCGCCAGCAGTTACCTCTCGGGGGCTGGAAACACCATATATTTT. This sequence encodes CASSYLSGAGNTIYF.

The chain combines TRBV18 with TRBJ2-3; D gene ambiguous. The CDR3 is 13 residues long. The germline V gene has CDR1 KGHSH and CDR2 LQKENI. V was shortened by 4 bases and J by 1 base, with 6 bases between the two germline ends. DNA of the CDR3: TGTGCCAGCTCACTTCCGGGCACAGATACGCAGTATTTT. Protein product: CASSLPGTDTQYF.

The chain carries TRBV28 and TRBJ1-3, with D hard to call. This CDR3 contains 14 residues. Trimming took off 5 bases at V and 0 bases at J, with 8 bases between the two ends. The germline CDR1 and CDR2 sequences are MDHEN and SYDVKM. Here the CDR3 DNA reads TGTGCCAGCAGTAACGGGGTCTCTGGAAACACCATATATTTT. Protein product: CASSNGVSGNTIYF.

The CDR3 DNA is TGTGCCAGCAGCTACAAGATCAGGGGTGAAGCTTTCTTT. The encoded protein is CASSYKIRGEAFF. The J gene is TRBJ1-1, the V gene TRBV14; possibly TRBD1 for D (6 bases). V lost 5 bases and J 7 bases, leaving 14 bases between the germline ends. The CDR3 is made up of 13 amino acids. Germline V lookup: CDR1 SGHDN, CDR2 FVKESK.

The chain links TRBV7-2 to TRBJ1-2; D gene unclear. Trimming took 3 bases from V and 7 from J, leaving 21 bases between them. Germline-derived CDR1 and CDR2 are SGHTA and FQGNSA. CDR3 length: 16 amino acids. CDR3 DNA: TGTGCCAGCAGCTTTAAAAACGGGGAGAGAACGAGTGGCTACACCTTC. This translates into CASSFKNGERTSGYTF.

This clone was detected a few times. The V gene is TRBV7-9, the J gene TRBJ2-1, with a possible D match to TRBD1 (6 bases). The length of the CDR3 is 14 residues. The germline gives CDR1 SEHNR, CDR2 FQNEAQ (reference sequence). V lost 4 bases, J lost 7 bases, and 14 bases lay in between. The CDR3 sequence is CASSSQGWRNEQFF. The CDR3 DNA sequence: TGTGCCAGCAGCTCTCAGGGGTGGAGGAATGAGCAGTTCTTC.

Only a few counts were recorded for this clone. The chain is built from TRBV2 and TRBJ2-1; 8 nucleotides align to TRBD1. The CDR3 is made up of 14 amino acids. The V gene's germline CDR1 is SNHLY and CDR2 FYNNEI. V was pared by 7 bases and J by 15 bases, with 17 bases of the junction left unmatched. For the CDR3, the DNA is TGTGCCAGCATCGGGACAGGAGCGGCCCCCTTGTGGTTCTTC. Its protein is CASIGTGAAPLWFF.

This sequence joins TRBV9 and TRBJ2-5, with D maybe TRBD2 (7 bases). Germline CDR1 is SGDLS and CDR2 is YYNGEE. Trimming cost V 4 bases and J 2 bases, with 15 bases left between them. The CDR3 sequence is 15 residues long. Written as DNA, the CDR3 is TGTGCCAGCAGCCGGGGGGTGACAGGTCAAGAGACCCAGTACTTC. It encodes CASSRGVTGQETQYF.

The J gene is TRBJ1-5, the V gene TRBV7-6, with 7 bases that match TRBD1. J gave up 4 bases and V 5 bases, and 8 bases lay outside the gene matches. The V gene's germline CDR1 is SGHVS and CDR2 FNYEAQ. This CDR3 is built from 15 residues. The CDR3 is CASSRRTGSNQPQHF. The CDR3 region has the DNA TGTGCCAGCAGCCGGAGGACAGGCTCTAATCAGCCCCAGCATTTT.

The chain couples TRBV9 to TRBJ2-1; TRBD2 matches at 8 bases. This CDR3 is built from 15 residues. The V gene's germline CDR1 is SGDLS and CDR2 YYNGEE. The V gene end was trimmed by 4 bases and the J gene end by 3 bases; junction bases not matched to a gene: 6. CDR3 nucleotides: TGTGCCAGCAGCACCAGCGGGAGTAGCTACAATGAGCAGTTCTTC. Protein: CASSTSGSSYNEQFF.

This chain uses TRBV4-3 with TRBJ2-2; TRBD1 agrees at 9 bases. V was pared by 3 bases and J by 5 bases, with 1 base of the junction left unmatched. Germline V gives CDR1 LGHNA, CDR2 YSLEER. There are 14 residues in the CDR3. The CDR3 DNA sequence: TGCGCCAGCAGCCAGACAGGGGGAACCGGGGAGCTGTTTTTT. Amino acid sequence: CASSQTGGTGELFF.

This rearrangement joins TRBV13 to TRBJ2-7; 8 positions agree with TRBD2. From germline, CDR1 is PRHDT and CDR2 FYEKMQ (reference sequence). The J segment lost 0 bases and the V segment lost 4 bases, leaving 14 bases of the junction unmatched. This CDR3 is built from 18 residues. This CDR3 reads CASSSQDLAGGSSYEQYF. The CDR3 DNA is TGTGCCAGCAGCTCACAAGATCTCGCGGGGGGAAGCTCCTACGAGCAGTACTTC.

As DNA, the CDR3 is TGTGCCAGCAGCTTAAAGGGAGTCTCCTACGAGCAGTACTTC. This gives the protein CASSLKGVSYEQYF. The chain joins TRBV7-2 to TRBJ2-7; tentatively, D is TRBD2 (5 bases). V lost 2 bases, J lost 0 bases, and 8 bases lay in between. Germline V lookup: CDR1 SGHTA, CDR2 FQGNSA. The CDR3 sequence is 14 residues long. The entire variable domain, with the rest obtained from reference TRBV7-2 and TRBJ2-7, is as follows: GAGVSQSPSNKVTEKGKDVELRCDPISGHTALYWYRQSLGQGLEFLIYFQGNSAPDKSGLPSDRFSAERTGGSVSTLTIQRTQQEDSAVYLCASSLKGVSYEQYFGPGTRLTVT.

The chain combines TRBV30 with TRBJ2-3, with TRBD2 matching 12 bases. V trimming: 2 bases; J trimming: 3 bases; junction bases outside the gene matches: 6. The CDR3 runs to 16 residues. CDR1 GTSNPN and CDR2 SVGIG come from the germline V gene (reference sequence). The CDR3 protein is CAWSSSSGGATDTQYF. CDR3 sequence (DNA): TGTGCCTGGAGTTCATCTAGCGGGGGGGCTACAGATACGCAGTATTTT.

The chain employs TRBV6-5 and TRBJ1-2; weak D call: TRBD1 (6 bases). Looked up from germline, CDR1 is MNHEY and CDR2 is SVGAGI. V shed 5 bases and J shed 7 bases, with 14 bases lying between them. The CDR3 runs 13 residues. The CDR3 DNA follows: TGTGCCAGCAGTCCCGACGTAGGGGGTGGCTACACCTTC. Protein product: CASSPDVGGGYTF.

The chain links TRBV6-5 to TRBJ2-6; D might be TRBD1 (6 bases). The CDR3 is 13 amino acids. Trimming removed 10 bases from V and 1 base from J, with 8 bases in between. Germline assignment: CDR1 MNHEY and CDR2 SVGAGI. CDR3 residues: CATGQSGANVLTF. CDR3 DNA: TGTGCCACCGGACAGTCTGGGGCCAACGTCCTGACTTTC.